Each of the 15 T cell receptor beta chains below was sequenced from the same sample in a study of breast tumors, draining lymph nodes, adjacent tissues. Via MiXCR, TCRdb re-called the multiplex PCR reads, giving one row per CDR3 protein. The table includes tens of thousands of distinct CDR3 sequences, 60% to 70% detected once. Sequences were obtained from tumor-adjacent breast tissue. Source of these receptors: a female donor with breast cancer. Some clones in this sample may be carry-over from other donors' samples.

The rearrangement joins TRBV20-1 to TRBJ2-2; D call uncertain. The V end was cut by 1 base, the J end by 5 bases, with 11 bases between. The CDR3 covers 14 residues. Germline CDR1 and CDR2: DFQATT and SNEGSKA (reference sequence). CDR3 bases: TGCAGTGCTAGAGGATTTGGGGTTACCGGGGAGCTGTTTTTT. Its protein product is CSARGFGVTGELFF.

The chain carries TRBV5-6 and TRBJ2-1; D possibly uses TRBD1 or TRBD2 (5 bases each). The germline CDR1 and CDR2 sequences are SGHDT and YYEEEE. The germline V and J ends were trimmed by 4 bases and 7 bases, with 24 bases remaining between them. The CDR3 loop spans 17 amino acids. The CDR3 is CASSTYRNTYSENEQFF. CDR3 in DNA: TGTGCCAGCAGCACATACAGGAACACATATAGCGAAAATGAGCAGTTCTTC.

A note on this clonotype: This CDR3 fails to terminate in the conserved phenylalanine or tryptophan, so it likely reflects a read error. The chain is built from TRBV20-1 and TRBJ1-2; possibly TRBD1 for D (6 bases). CDR3 size: 13 residues. Germline lookup yields CDR1 DFQATT and CDR2 SNEGSKA (reference sequence). The CDR3 sequence: CSASGGRNYGYTL. The CDR3 DNA is TGCAGCGCCTCCGGGGGCAGGAACTATGGCTACACCCTC.

The chain combines TRBV19 with TRBJ1-2; D call uncertain. Trimming took off 6 bases at V and 6 bases at J, with 5 bases between the two ends. Germline CDR1 and CDR2: LNHDA and SQIVND (reference sequence). This CDR3 has 10 amino acids. This CDR3 is CASRGNGYTF. CDR3 bases: TGTGCCAGTAGGGGGAATGGCTACACCTTC.

This clonotype showed up just a few times. The V call is TRBV12-3 or TRBV12-4, the J call TRBJ2-7; D uncertain. V gave up 3 bases and J gave up 6 bases, with 15 bases separating them. The CDR3 length is 14 residues. As DNA, the CDR3 is TGTGCCAGCAGTTTGGTCTCAGAAGGGCTCGAGCAGTACTTC. Residues: CASSLVSEGLEQYF.

The genes are TRBV30 and TRBJ2-5, with TRBD1 identical over 8 bases. This CDR3 spans 14 amino acids. Germline V lookup: CDR1 GTSNPN, CDR2 SVGIG (reference sequence). J lost 1 base, V lost 3 bases, and 4 bases had no gene match. The CDR3: CAWSRQGSQETQYF. The CDR3, as DNA: TGTGCCTGGAGCCGACAGGGGTCCCAAGAGACCCAGTACTTC.

CDR3 sequence reads: CSARQGAQETQYF. The CDR3 region has the DNA TGCAGTGCTAGACAGGGGGCTCAGGAGACCCAGTACTTC. The genes are TRBV20-1 and TRBJ2-5; 8 positions match TRBD1. V shed 2 bases and J 5 bases; nucleotides not matched to a gene: 4. Per the germline V gene, CDR1 is DFQATT and CDR2 is SNEGSKA (reference sequence). There are 13 residues in the CDR3.

The V gene is TRBV7-9, the J gene TRBJ1-2, with 7 nucleotides matching TRBD1. J gave up 6 bases and V 6 bases, and 4 bases lay outside the gene matches. The V gene's germline CDR1 is SEHNR and CDR2 FQNEAQ (reference sequence). The CDR3 is 12 residues long. In DNA form, the CDR3 reads TGTGCCAGCAGGGACACAGGGGATGGCTACACCTTC. It is translated as CASRDTGDGYTF.

The rearrangement joins TRBV4-1 to TRBJ1-5; 7 bases line up with TRBD1. After removal of 4 bases from V and 4 bases from J, the junction contained 4 bases not matched to a gene. Germline V gene sequence: CDR1 MGHRA, CDR2 YSYEKL. The CDR3 loop spans 14 amino acids. The CDR3 protein is CASSPGQTNQPQHF. The CDR3 DNA sequence: TGCGCCAGCAGCCCGGGACAGACGAATCAGCCCCAGCATTTT.

This sequence joins TRBV20-1 and TRBJ1-4; D not certain. The CDR3 has 13 amino acids. Deletions cut 7 bases from V and 5 bases from J, with 14 bases between. From germline, CDR1 is DFQATT and CDR2 SNEGSKA (reference sequence). The chain's CDR3 is CSVHDTQNEKLFF. The CDR3 nucleotides read TGCAGTGTCCACGACACGCAGAATGAAAAACTGTTTTTT.

The chain carries TRBV4-1 and TRBJ2-7, with D unclear. The V gene's germline CDR1 is MGHRA and CDR2 YSYEKL. The length of the CDR3 is 17 residues. V dropped 1 base and J dropped 6 bases, with 22 bases sitting between them. The CDR3 DNA reads TGCGCCAGCAGCCAAGGGAGCCCCGTTGGGGTGAAATCCGAGCAGTACTTC. It translates to CASSQGSPVGVKSEQYF.

By share of the sample, this clonotype is medium-sized. The chain links TRBV2 to TRBJ1-5, with TRBD1 as a possible D gene (5 bases). V was cut by 5 bases and J by 3 bases, with 11 bases left in between. There are 14 residues in the CDR3. Germline values: CDR1 SNHLY, CDR2 FYNNEI. This CDR3 is CASSSGDDNQPQHF. The CDR3 coding sequence is TGTGCCAGCAGTTCTGGGGACGACAATCAGCCCCAGCATTTT.

The chain carries TRBV12-3 or TRBV12-4 and TRBJ2-7; 10 bases align to TRBD2. This CDR3 is 15 amino acids long. V gave up 6 bases and J gave up 3 bases; unmatched junction bases: 8. The CDR3 sequence is CASSPLVAGGYEQYF. Written as DNA, the CDR3 is TGTGCCAGCAGCCCCTTGGTAGCGGGAGGCTACGAGCAGTACTTC.

This clonotype was observed a few times. The rearrangement uses TRBV7-2 and TRBJ1-5; 7 nucleotides agree with TRBD1. Germline trimming cut 5 bases from V and 3 bases from J; bases unmatched to any gene: 7. Looked up from germline, CDR1 is SGHTA and CDR2 is FQGNSA. The CDR3 covers 15 residues. The CDR3 nucleotides are TGTGCCAGCAGCGCAGGGGACAGCTACAATCAGCCCCAGCATTTT. Its translation: CASSAGDSYNQPQHF.

Ten or more counts support this clonotype. J is TRBJ1-2 and V is TRBV6-1; D is unresolved. CDR3 size: 13 residues. V was clipped by 2 bases and J by 7 bases, with 11 bases between them. Germline CDR1 and CDR2: MNHNS and SASEGT. The CDR3 sequence is CASSEIELIGYTF. CDR3 DNA sequence: TGTGCCAGCAGTGAAATAGAATTGATTGGCTACACCTTC.